The source of this TCR delta chain is a study of gamma-delta chains in newborns, infants, children. Study-wide context: Microbial exposure reportedly drives polyclonal innate γδ T cell expansion after birth.

Notes on this clone: This sample also contains other DNA sequences that code for the same CDR3.

TCRdb fed the reads into CATT to redo clone calling. The table lists 10,000 to 13,000 delta-chain clones, about 8.2% of them singletons. V shed 3 bases, J shed 1 base, and the junction held 15 bases outside the gene matches. The CDR3 covers 20 residues. Germline-derived CDR1 and CDR2 are TSWWSYY and QGS. The sample was blood. The TCR comes from a child who was a newborn, infant or young child, either healthy, febrile or measles-vaccinated (not recorded which). The rearrangement joins TRDV1 to TRDJ1; TRDD3 matches at 12 bases. The CDR3 DNA is TGTGCTCTTGGGGAGTCCCCTGGGGGATACGCTCGGAGAGGCACCGATAAACTCATCTTT. Translating gives CALGESPGGYARRGTDKLIF.